The rows below give T cell receptor beta chains drawn from one sample of a study of Ad26.COV2.S vaccination and SARS-CoV-2 variants. The data were produced by immunoSEQ multiplex PCR, yet TCRdb's version contains in-frame clones alone and is incomplete. The data contain around 320,000 clones, about 86% of them singletons. Sample: peripheral blood, taken in a trial of Ad26.COV2.S vaccine versus placebo. The receptors come from a person aged 18 to 65 who received the Ad26.COV2.S COVID-19 vaccine or a placebo. Each CDR3 is given with its conserved first and last residue. Fields, in order: J gene, V gene, D gene, clone size, CDR3 DNA, CDR3 protein. D genes are given only for firm matches. A clone size is listed for some rows: how often the clone was seen (once, few, many), or a class if it is expanded.

j_gene: TRBJ2-4
v_gene: TRBV5-1
d_gene: NA
abundance: once
CDR3nt: TGCGCCAGCAGCTTATTCGCGGGGGCCCCGTTGGGCATTCAGTACTTC
CDR3aa: CASSLFAGAPLGIQYF

j_gene: TRBJ2-1
v_gene: TRBV7-2
d_gene: TRBD2
abundance: NA
CDR3nt: TGTGCCAGCAGCTTGAGACTAGCGGGGGGTAATGAGCAGTTCTTC
CDR3aa: CASSLRLAGGNEQFF

j_gene: TRBJ2-5
v_gene: TRBV7-2
d_gene: NA
abundance: once
CDR3nt: TGTGCCAGCAGCTTAATGTTGGAGACCCAGTACTTC
CDR3aa: CASSLMLETQYF

j_gene: TRBJ1-4
v_gene: TRBV10-3
d_gene: TRBD1
abundance: NA
CDR3nt: TGTGCCACCGCGGACAGGGAGGATGAAAAACTGTTTTTT
CDR3aa: CATADREDEKLFF

j_gene: TRBJ1-1
v_gene: TRBV9
d_gene: NA
abundance: NA
CDR3nt: TGTGCCAGCAGCGTAGAGCTGAACACTGAAGCTTTCTTT
CDR3aa: CASSVELNTEAFF

j_gene: TRBJ2-6
v_gene: TRBV18
d_gene: TRBD2
abundance: NA
CDR3nt: TGTGCCAGCTCACAACAAGCGGGGACGGCATCTGGGGCCAACGTCCTGACTTTC
CDR3aa: CASSQQAGTASGANVLTF

j_gene: TRBJ2-7
v_gene: TRBV7-2
d_gene: NA
abundance: NA
CDR3nt: TGTGCCAGCAGGTCGAGTGTTTACAACTACGAGCAGTACTTC
CDR3aa: CASRSSVYNYEQYF

j_gene: TRBJ2-3
v_gene: TRBV6-5
d_gene: NA
abundance: NA
CDR3nt: TGTGCCAGCAGCCAGGCCGGGAGAGATACGCAGTATTTT
CDR3aa: CASSQAGRDTQYF

j_gene: TRBJ1-1
v_gene: TRBV5-1
d_gene: NA
abundance: NA
CDR3nt: TGCGCCAGCAGCTTGGGTGGTGCGAAGTTGAACACTGAAGCTTTCTTT
CDR3aa: CASSLGGAKLNTEAFF

j_gene: TRBJ1-2
v_gene: TRBV2
d_gene: TRBD1
abundance: NA
CDR3nt: TGTGCCAGCAGCTTTGACAGGGGGAGGGTTTATGGCTACACCTTC
CDR3aa: CASSFDRGRVYGYTF

j_gene: TRBJ1-6
v_gene: TRBV5-6
d_gene: NA
abundance: NA
CDR3nt: TGTGCCAGCAGCTTGGTGACCGGCGGTTCACCCCTCCACTTT
CDR3aa: CASSLVTGGSPLHF

j_gene: TRBJ1-2
v_gene: TRBV7-2
d_gene: NA
abundance: NA
CDR3nt: TGTGCCAGCAGCTTAAATGCCGTAGGTGTATATGGCTACACCTTC
CDR3aa: CASSLNAVGVYGYTF

j_gene: TRBJ1-2
v_gene: TRBV6-2/TRBV6-3
d_gene: TRBD1
abundance: NA
CDR3nt: TGTGCCAGCAGCCGACAGGGCTATGGCTACACCTTC
CDR3aa: CASSRQGYGYTF

j_gene: TRBJ2-5
v_gene: TRBV3-1/TRBV3-2
d_gene: NA
abundance: NA
CDR3nt: TGTGCCAGCAGCCAGAGGGGCCGGGAGACCCAGTACTTC
CDR3aa: CASSQRGRETQYF

j_gene: TRBJ2-5
v_gene: TRBV12-3/TRBV12-4
d_gene: TRBD1
abundance: once
CDR3nt: TGTGCCAGCAGACTGGGACAGCAAGAGACCCAGTACTTC
CDR3aa: CASRLGQQETQYF

j_gene: TRBJ1-4
v_gene: TRBV9
d_gene: TRBD1
abundance: once
CDR3nt: TGTGCCAGCAGGCGAGATGGGACAGGGGGTGATGAAAAACTGTTTTTT
CDR3aa: CASRRDGTGGDEKLFF

j_gene: TRBJ1-2
v_gene: TRBV11-2
d_gene: NA
abundance: NA
CDR3nt: TGTGCCAGCAGCTTAGAGAGGGTGGACTATGGCTACACCTTC
CDR3aa: CASSLERVDYGYTF

j_gene: TRBJ1-1
v_gene: TRBV3-1/TRBV3-2
d_gene: NA
abundance: few
CDR3nt: TGTGCCAGCAGCCAAGGAGTCAGTAGTCTTGAAGCTTTCTTT
CDR3aa: CASSQGVSSLEAFF

j_gene: TRBJ1-1
v_gene: TRBV21-1
d_gene: NA
abundance: NA
CDR3nt: TGTGCCACCCGGGGACCCCCGTTCATGAACACTGAAGCTTTCTTT
CDR3aa: CATRGPPFMNTEAFF

j_gene: TRBJ2-3
v_gene: TRBV20-1
d_gene: NA
abundance: NA
CDR3nt: TGCAGTGCTAAACATAATACGCAGTATTTT
CDR3aa: CSAKHNTQYF

j_gene: TRBJ1-2
v_gene: TRBV29-1
d_gene: NA
abundance: NA
CDR3nt: TGCAGCGTTGAGCGCGGCTTGGACTATGGCTACACCTTC
CDR3aa: CSVERGLDYGYTF

j_gene: TRBJ2-1
v_gene: TRBV19
d_gene: NA
abundance: NA
CDR3nt: TGTGCCAGTAGTATAGATCGGGCAGGGTCCTACAATGAGCAGTTCTTC
CDR3aa: CASSIDRAGSYNEQFF

j_gene: TRBJ2-4
v_gene: TRBV19
d_gene: TRBD1
abundance: NA
CDR3nt: TGTGCCAGTAGTACAATGGGGGGACAGGGGACAGCCAAAAACATTCAGTACTTC
CDR3aa: CASSTMGGQGTAKNIQYF

j_gene: TRBJ1-3
v_gene: TRBV6-1
d_gene: NA
abundance: NA
CDR3nt: TGTGCCAGCAGTGAACGAGCCCTGCTCAGTGGAAACACCATATATTTT
CDR3aa: CASSERALLSGNTIYF

j_gene: TRBJ1-2
v_gene: TRBV29-1
d_gene: NA
abundance: NA
CDR3nt: TGCAGCGTTGAAGGATCGGTAGGCAGGGAATCTTTCGGCTACACCTTC
CDR3aa: CSVEGSVGRESFGYTF

j_gene: TRBJ2-1
v_gene: TRBV7-2
d_gene: NA
abundance: NA
CDR3nt: TGTGCCAGCAGCTTAGCGGGGGGCCGGGCGGACAATGAGCAGTTCTTC
CDR3aa: CASSLAGGRADNEQFF

j_gene: TRBJ1-5
v_gene: TRBV7-2
d_gene: TRBD1
abundance: NA
CDR3nt: TGTGCCAGCAGCTTAGGGACAGGGGCTGTGAAGCAGCCCCAGCATTTT
CDR3aa: CASSLGTGAVKQPQHF

j_gene: TRBJ1-2
v_gene: TRBV6-2/TRBV6-3
d_gene: NA
abundance: NA
CDR3nt: TGTGCCAGCAGTTACTCGCCCGAGCGGCGATTGACCTTC
CDR3aa: CASSYSPERRLTF

j_gene: TRBJ1-6
v_gene: TRBV7-8
d_gene: NA
abundance: once
CDR3nt: TGTGCCAGCAGCTTACTGGCAGGGGTGGATTCACCCCTCCACTTT
CDR3aa: CASSLLAGVDSPLHF

j_gene: TRBJ1-1
v_gene: TRBV6-5
d_gene: NA
abundance: once
CDR3nt: TGTGCCAGCAGTTCCTATTTGGGGGCTTTCTTT
CDR3aa: CASSSYLGAFF

j_gene: TRBJ1-6
v_gene: TRBV21-1
d_gene: NA
abundance: NA
CDR3nt: TGTGCCAGCAGCAACTTAGGAACAGGGGGCCTGGGGGGTTTTTATAATTCACCCCTCCACTTT
CDR3aa: CASSNLGTGGLGGFYNSPLHF

j_gene: TRBJ2-5
v_gene: TRBV7-8
d_gene: NA
abundance: once
CDR3nt: TGTGCCAGCAGCTTAGACCCCCCGACAGCGCTGAGGGGAGAGACCCAGTACTTC
CDR3aa: CASSLDPPTALRGETQYF

j_gene: TRBJ2-2
v_gene: TRBV18
d_gene: TRBD1
abundance: NA
CDR3nt: TGTGCCAGCTCACCGGAACAGGGGGCGACCGGGGAGCTGTTTTTT
CDR3aa: CASSPEQGATGELFF

j_gene: TRBJ2-1
v_gene: TRBV9
d_gene: NA
abundance: once
CDR3nt: TGTGCCAGCAGCCAGGGCGGGAATGAGCAGTTCTTC
CDR3aa: CASSQGGNEQFF

j_gene: TRBJ1-2
v_gene: TRBV14
d_gene: TRBD1
abundance: NA
CDR3nt: TGTGCCAGCAGCGACAGGGGGCTTTATGGCTACACCTTC
CDR3aa: CASSDRGLYGYTF

j_gene: TRBJ2-7
v_gene: TRBV2
d_gene: NA
abundance: NA
CDR3nt: TGTGCCAGCGGTTGGACGGCTACCTACGAGCAGTACTTC
CDR3aa: CASGWTATYEQYF

j_gene: TRBJ2-3
v_gene: TRBV10-2
d_gene: NA
abundance: NA
CDR3nt: TGCGCCAGCCACGGGGTCACAGATACGCAGTATTTT
CDR3aa: CASHGVTDTQYF

j_gene: TRBJ2-1
v_gene: TRBV18
d_gene: NA
abundance: few
CDR3nt: TGTGCCAGCTCACCGGGGAGCTCCTACAATGAGCAGTTCTTC
CDR3aa: CASSPGSSYNEQFF

j_gene: TRBJ1-2
v_gene: TRBV5-1
d_gene: NA
abundance: NA
CDR3nt: TGCGCCAGCAGCTTAGCAACCGGGCTGGATGGCTACACCTTC
CDR3aa: CASSLATGLDGYTF

j_gene: TRBJ2-7
v_gene: TRBV3-1/TRBV3-2
d_gene: NA
abundance: once
CDR3nt: TGTGCCAGCAGCCAAGCTTTGGACGAGCAGTACTTC
CDR3aa: CASSQALDEQYF

j_gene: TRBJ1-6
v_gene: TRBV6-2/TRBV6-3
d_gene: NA
abundance: NA
CDR3nt: TGTGCCAGCAGTTACTCGGGCAGGGGCAATTCACCCCTCCACTTT
CDR3aa: CASSYSGRGNSPLHF

j_gene: TRBJ1-2
v_gene: TRBV7-2
d_gene: NA
abundance: NA
CDR3nt: TGTGCCAGCACCGGGGGGGCGGTGTGGTATGGCTACACCTTC
CDR3aa: CASTGGAVWYGYTF

j_gene: TRBJ1-5
v_gene: TRBV7-9
d_gene: NA
abundance: NA
CDR3nt: TGTGCCAGCTCCGAGGCGGGGGCGAATCAGCCCCAGCATTTT
CDR3aa: CASSEAGANQPQHF

j_gene: TRBJ1-2
v_gene: TRBV9
d_gene: TRBD1
abundance: NA
CDR3nt: TGTGCCAGCAGCGTAGTGGGACAGGGGAATGGCTACACCTTC
CDR3aa: CASSVVGQGNGYTF

j_gene: TRBJ1-2
v_gene: TRBV29-1
d_gene: TRBD1
abundance: NA
CDR3nt: TGCAGCGTTACAGGGGGGGGAGGCTACACCTTC
CDR3aa: CSVTGGGGYTF

j_gene: TRBJ1-4
v_gene: TRBV5-4
d_gene: TRBD1
abundance: NA
CDR3nt: TGTGCCAGCAGCCGACAGGGCTTTAATGAAAAACTGTTTTTT
CDR3aa: CASSRQGFNEKLFF

j_gene: TRBJ1-6
v_gene: TRBV30
d_gene: NA
abundance: NA
CDR3nt: TGTGCCTGGACAGGAGGGCTGGATTCACCCCTCCACTTT
CDR3aa: CAWTGGLDSPLHF

j_gene: TRBJ1-1
v_gene: TRBV5-1
d_gene: TRBD1
abundance: NA
CDR3nt: TGCGCCAGTACCCCCGGACAGGGGAGGACTGAAGCTTTCTTT
CDR3aa: CASTPGQGRTEAFF

j_gene: TRBJ1-5
v_gene: TRBV11-2
d_gene: TRBD1
abundance: NA
CDR3nt: TGTGCCAGCAGCTTAGACGAACAGGGGGCGGGTGTGCAGCCCCAGCATTTT
CDR3aa: CASSLDEQGAGVQPQHF